This entry concerns a single T cell receptor beta chain. The antigen is undetermined. The sample originates from a study of cytomegalovirus exposure and HLA in healthy donors. Study overall: The roughly 120 validation repertoires and the approximately 670 first-cohort repertoires shared a platform, a later analysis reported. Whole-study results and caveats: Listed as cytomegalovirus-associated were 150 to 200 TCR beta chains. Reportedly, cytomegalovirus status was diagnosed with high sensitivity and specificity.

The donors were members of the validation cohort, which comprised roughly 130 subjects and was separate from the first cohort of 730 or so subjects. The method was immunoSEQ multiplex PCR; TCRdb's version includes in-frame clones alone and lacks a portion of them. The sample lists around 70,000 clones; about 91% were seen once. The germline V gene encodes CDR1 PRHDT and CDR2 FYEKMQ (reference sequence). Unmatched junction bases numbered 10, after V lost 5 bases and J lost 5 bases. This CDR3 spans 16 amino acids. The sequence was obtained from a man aged 18 to 29 in good health and CMV-seronegative. Sequencing used PBMCs. The chain couples TRBV13 to TRBJ2-5, with TRBD1 identical over 11 bases. CDR3 coding DNA: TGTGCCAGCAGCGCCCGGGACAGGGGGTTGCGGGAGACCCAGTACTTC. It yields the protein CASSARDRGLRETQYF.